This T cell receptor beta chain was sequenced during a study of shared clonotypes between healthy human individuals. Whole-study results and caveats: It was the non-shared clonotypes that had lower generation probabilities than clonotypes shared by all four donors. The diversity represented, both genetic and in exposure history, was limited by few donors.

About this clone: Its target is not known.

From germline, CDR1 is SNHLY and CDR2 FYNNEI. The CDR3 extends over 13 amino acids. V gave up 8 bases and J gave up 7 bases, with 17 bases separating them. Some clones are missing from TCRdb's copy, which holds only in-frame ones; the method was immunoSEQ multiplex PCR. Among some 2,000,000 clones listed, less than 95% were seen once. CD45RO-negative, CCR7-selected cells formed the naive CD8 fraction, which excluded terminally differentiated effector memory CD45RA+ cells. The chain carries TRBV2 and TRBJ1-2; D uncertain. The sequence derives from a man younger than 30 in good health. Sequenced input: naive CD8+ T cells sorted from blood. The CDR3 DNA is TGTGCCAGCGTGCGGGCCATCGAGTTTGGCTACACCTTC. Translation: CASVRAIEFGYTF.